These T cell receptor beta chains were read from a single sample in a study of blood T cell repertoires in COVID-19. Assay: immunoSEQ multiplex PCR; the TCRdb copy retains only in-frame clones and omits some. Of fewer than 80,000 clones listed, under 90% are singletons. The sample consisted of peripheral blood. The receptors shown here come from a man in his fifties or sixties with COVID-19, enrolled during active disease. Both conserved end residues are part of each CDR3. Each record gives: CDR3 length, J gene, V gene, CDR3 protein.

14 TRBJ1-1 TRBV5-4 CASREQGLNTEAFF
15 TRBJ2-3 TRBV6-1 CASSDSGESTDTQYF
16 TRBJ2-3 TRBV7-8 CASSLGGGGARNTQYF
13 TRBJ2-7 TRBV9 CASSSRVGSEQYF
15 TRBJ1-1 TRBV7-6 CASSLAQTGDTEAFF
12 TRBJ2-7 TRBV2 CASNLGRDKQYF
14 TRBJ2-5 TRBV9 CASSVGPEQETQYF
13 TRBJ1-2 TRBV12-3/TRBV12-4 CASSPTANYGYTF
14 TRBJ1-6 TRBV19 CASRDSSYNSPLHF
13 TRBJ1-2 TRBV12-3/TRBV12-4 CASRRDSLYGYTF
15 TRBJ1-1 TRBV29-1 CSVTRDSNVHTEAFF
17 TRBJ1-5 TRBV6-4 CASSDSGGHPLNQPQHF
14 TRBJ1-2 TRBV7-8 CASSVRDKNYGYTF
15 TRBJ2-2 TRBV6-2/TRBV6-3 CASSKPGQGTGELFF
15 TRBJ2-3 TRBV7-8 CASSFRAVGTDTQYF
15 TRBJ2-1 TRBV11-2 CASRPGQGATNEQFF
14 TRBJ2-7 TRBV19 CATSLEQEYYEQYF
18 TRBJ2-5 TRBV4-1 CASSQAKQWGGTQETQYF
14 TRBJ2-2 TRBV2 CASKGQRNTGELFF
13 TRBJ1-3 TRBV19 CASSPLSGNTIYF
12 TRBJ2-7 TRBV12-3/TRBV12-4 CASSSGGYEQYF
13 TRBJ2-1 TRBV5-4 CASSGDSVLEQFF
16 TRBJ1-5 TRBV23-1 CASSQRCRRGNQPQHF
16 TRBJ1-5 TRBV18 CASSPDTGFSNQPQHF
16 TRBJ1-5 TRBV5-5 CASSLLDRGPNQPQHF
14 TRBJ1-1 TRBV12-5 CASGLDGLSTEAFF
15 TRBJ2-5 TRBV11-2 CASSLGDRGQETQYF
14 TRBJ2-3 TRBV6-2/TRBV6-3 CASSQRESTDTQYF
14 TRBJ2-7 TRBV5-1 CASSLSGSTYEQYF
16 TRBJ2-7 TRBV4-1 CASSRAGQGPSYEQYF
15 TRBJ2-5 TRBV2 CASSTQGTSGETQYF
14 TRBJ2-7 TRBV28 CASRNGGVGYEQYF
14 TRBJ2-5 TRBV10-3 CAISELAPQETQYF
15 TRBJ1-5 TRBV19 CASSPDRADNQPQHF
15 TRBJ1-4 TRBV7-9 CASTPGGEWYEKLFF
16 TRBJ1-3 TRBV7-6 CASSPQGKGSGNTIYF
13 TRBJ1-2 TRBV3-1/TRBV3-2 CASSQDSYYGYTF
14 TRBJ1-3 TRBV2 CASSGEYSGNTIYF
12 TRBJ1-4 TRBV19 CASSKVGEKLFF
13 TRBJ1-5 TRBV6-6 CASDSISNQPQHF
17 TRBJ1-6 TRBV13 CASSPGTGATYNSPLHF
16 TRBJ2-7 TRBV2 CASSEEGQGVPYEQYF
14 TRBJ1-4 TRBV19 CASSGTGVNEKLFF